One and the same sample provided the 32 T cell receptor beta chains below, sequenced in a study of cytomegalovirus exposure and HLA in healthy donors. 60 Vbeta and 13 Jbeta primers were used in PCR. Method: immunoSEQ multiplex PCR; TCRdb's copy keeps in-frame clones and lacks some. The sample has around 100,000 clones; over 70% are singletons. The specimen sequenced was PBMCs. Source of these receptors: a man between 50 and 59 years old in good health and CMV-seropositive.

The rearrangement links TRBV6-5 to TRBJ1-1, with 7 bases aligning to TRBD1. From germline, CDR1 is MNHEY and CDR2 SVGAGI. Losses at the gene ends were 7 bases for V and 1 base for J; bases not matched to a gene: 6. This CDR3 has 14 amino acids. CDR3 sequence reads: CASKQGPENTEAFF. The CDR3 coding sequence is TGTGCCAGCAAACAGGGGCCCGAGAACACTGAAGCTTTCTTT.

The rearrangement uses TRBV27 and TRBJ1-1; 11 nucleotides agree with TRBD1. The V segment lost 5 bases and the J segment 4 bases; nucleotides outside the gene matches: 6. This CDR3 comprises 15 residues. The germline CDR1 and CDR2 sequences are MNHEY and SMNVEV (reference sequence). For the CDR3, the DNA is TGTGCCAGCAGTGTGTCCGGGACAGGGGGCACTGAAGCTTTCTTT. Translated: CASSVSGTGGTEAFF.

This chain uses TRBV19 with TRBJ1-5, with D perhaps TRBD1 (5 bases). The CDR3 spans 15 residues. From germline, CDR1 is LNHDA and CDR2 SQIVND (reference sequence). With 6 bases removed from V and 6 bases from J, the gap between germline ends came to 18 bases. The CDR3 DNA reads TGTGCCAGTAGGACGACAGCCCTAGTGGTTCAGCCCCAGCATTTT. Its translation is CASRTTALVVQPQHF.

V usage is TRBV28 and J usage is TRBJ2-2; 8 bases match TRBD2. Looked up from germline, CDR1 is MDHEN and CDR2 is SYDVKM. There are 14 residues in the CDR3. Unmatched junction bases numbered 6, after V lost 6 bases and J lost 6 bases. The CDR3 nucleotides are TGTGCCAGCAGAATAGCGGGACCTTCCGGGGAGCTGTTTTTT. Encoded protein: CASRIAGPSGELFF.

V usage is TRBV21-1 and J usage is TRBJ2-4; the table's TRBD1 call for D was not verified on the DNA. TRBV21-1 corresponds to a pseudogene. This CDR3 region has 19 residues. CDR3 in DNA: TGTGCCAGCAGCCCCCGGGCAGGAGGGGGCGGGTGGGCCAAAAACATTCAGTACTTC. Protein sequence: CASSPRAGGGGWAKNIQYF.

This sequence joins TRBV7-9 and TRBJ2-1; the match to TRBD2 covers 9 bases. This CDR3 is built from 17 residues. Germline CDR1 SEHNR, CDR2 FQNEAQ (reference sequence). Trimming removed 4 bases from V and 5 bases from J; junction bases left unmatched: 12. The CDR3 DNA is TGTGCCAGCAGCTCTATAACGGGACTAGCCTCAAACAATGAGCAGTTCTTC. Amino acids: CASSSITGLASNNEQFF.

CDR3: CASSRDLTYEQYF. The CDR3 bases are TGTGCCAGCAGCCGGGATCTGACCTACGAGCAGTACTTC. The chain recombines TRBV9 with TRBJ2-7; D may be TRBD2 (5 bases). Germline CDR1 SGDLS, CDR2 YYNGEE. This CDR3 is built from 13 residues. The ends were cut back, 4 bases at V and 2 bases at J, with 10 bases in the middle.

This sequence joins TRBV19 and TRBJ1-5, with unresolved D. The V end was cut by 5 bases, the J end by 0 bases, with 8 bases between. The germline CDR1 and CDR2 sequences are LNHDA and SQIVND (reference sequence). The CDR3 contains 14 residues. CDR3 nucleotides: TGTGCCAGTAGTTACGGTAATAGCAATCAGCCCCAGCATTTT. Amino acids: CASSYGNSNQPQHF.

V and J are TRBV7-8 and TRBJ2-7; tentative D call: TRBD1 (6 bases). Trimming removed 7 bases from V and 4 bases from J, with 17 bases in between. CDR3 length equals 14 residues. Germline-derived CDR1 and CDR2 are SGHVS and FQNEAQ. CDR3 loop: CASNRDRKGYEQYF. CDR3 nucleotide sequence: TGTGCCAGCAACAGGGACCGAAAAGGGTACGAGCAGTACTTC.

This clone was detected a few times. This sequence joins TRBV2 and TRBJ2-4, with D unclear. The CDR3 runs 14 residues. Germline V gene sequence: CDR1 SNHLY, CDR2 FYNNEI. V shed 5 bases and J shed 1 base, with 9 bases lying between them. The CDR3 DNA is TGTGCCAGCAGTACCCGACATGCCAAAAACATTCAGTACTTC. Protein sequence: CASSTRHAKNIQYF.

The CDR3 DNA reads TGTGCCAGCAGCGCGACAGGGAGTGGCTACACCTTC. As protein: CASSATGSGYTF. This chain uses TRBV11-2 with TRBJ1-2; TRBD1 matches at 7 bases. CDR3 size: 12 residues. V lost 5 bases to trimming and J lost 7 bases; unmatched junction nucleotides: 4. CDR1 is SGHAT, CDR2 FQNNGV, per germline.

The rearrangement links TRBV13 to TRBJ2-5; possibly TRBD1 for D (5 bases). The J call could be wrong; TRBJ2-7 is a better fit for the DNA end. The CDR3 contains 11 residues. The germline gives CDR1 PRHDT, CDR2 FYEKMQ (reference sequence). Here the CDR3 reads CASRKGYEQYF. CDR3 DNA: TGTGCCAGCAGGAAGGGGTACGAGCAGTACTTC.

V and J are TRBV19 and TRBJ2-7; possible D gene TRBD1, 6 bases. Germline CDR1 LNHDA, CDR2 SQIVND (reference sequence). The CDR3 length is 18 residues. The V and J ends lost 1 base and 2 bases respectively, with 21 bases between them. The CDR3 nucleotides are TGTGCCAGTAGTATAGGTGAACGACGAGGACAGCCACCCTACGAGCAGTACTTC. This encodes CASSIGERRGQPPYEQYF. Full variable domain (outside the CDR3, taken from reference TRBV19 and TRBJ2-7): DGGITQSPKYLFRKEGQNVTLSCEQNLNHDAMYWYRQDPGQGLRLIYYSQIVNDFQKGDIAEGYSVSREKKESFPLTVTSAQKNPTAFYLCASSIGERRGQPPYEQYFGPGTRLTVT.

The chain employs TRBV11-3 and TRBJ2-7; tentative D call: TRBD1 (6 bases). Trimming took 5 bases from V and 6 from J, leaving 14 bases between them. This CDR3 has 13 amino acids. Looked up from germline, CDR1 is SGHNT and CDR2 is YENEEA. CDR3 bases: TGTGCCAGCAGCCTCTACAGGGATGGCGAGCAGTACTTC. This sequence encodes CASSLYRDGEQYF.

V gene TRBV10-3 combines with J gene TRBJ2-7, with TRBD2 identical over 7 bases. The CDR3 has 15 amino acids. After removal of 6 bases from V and 3 bases from J, the junction contained 11 bases not matched to a gene. Germline loops: CDR1 ENHRY, CDR2 SYGVKD. CDR3 region: CAIRDRPGGIYEQYF. In nucleotides, the CDR3 is TGTGCCATCAGGGACCGCCCGGGGGGAATCTACGAGCAGTACTTC.

J is TRBJ2-7 and V is TRBV7-3; TRBD1 aligns across 11 bases. The germline V gene has CDR1 SGHTA and CDR2 FQGTGA. V trimming: 5 bases; J trimming: 0 bases; junction bases outside the gene matches: 3. The CDR3 length is 15 residues. As DNA, the CDR3 is TGTGCCAGCAGCCTAGGGACAGGGGGCTCCTACGAGCAGTACTTC. Translation: CASSLGTGGSYEQYF.

This clone was found once. Written as DNA, the CDR3 is TGTGCCAGCAGCGGACTAGCGGGACCCCGCCATACGCAGTATTTT. This translates into CASSGLAGPRHTQYF. The rearrangement joins TRBV2 to TRBJ2-3; 12 positions agree with TRBD2. V lost 6 bases, J lost 7 bases, and 8 bases stayed unmatched. The germline V gene has CDR1 SNHLY and CDR2 FYNNEI. The CDR3 covers 15 residues.

The chain recombines TRBV19 with TRBJ2-1, with 8 bases aligning to TRBD1. The CDR3 contains 15 residues. CDR1 and CDR2 (germline): LNHDA, SQIVND (reference sequence). V was clipped by 2 bases and J by 3 bases; unmatched bases: 3. The DNA for the CDR3 is TGTGCCAGTAGTATACAGGGGGCAGTCTACAATGAGCAGTTCTTC. Translation gives CASSIQGAVYNEQFF.

This chain connects TRBV27 to TRBJ2-3; the match to TRBD2 covers 9 bases. Germline assignment: CDR1 MNHEY and CDR2 SMNVEV (reference sequence). The CDR3 totals 15 residues. With 4 bases clipped from V and 4 bases from J, the junction kept 6 bases outside the gene matches. CDR3 coding DNA: TGTGCCAGCAGTTACGTAGCGGGAGTCTCAGATACGCAGTATTTT. This sequence encodes CASSYVAGVSDTQYF.

The chain is built from TRBV9 and TRBJ2-2; TRBD2 matches 11 bases. The V gene's germline CDR1 is SGDLS and CDR2 YYNGEE. V was clipped by 3 bases and J by 5 bases; unmatched bases: 3. CDR3 size: 15 residues. The CDR3 here is CASSGRTSGTGELFF. The CDR3 region has the DNA TGTGCCAGCAGCGGACGGACTAGCGGGACCGGGGAGCTGTTTTTT.

Only a few counts were recorded for this clone. The rearrangement uses TRBV2 and TRBJ2-7; possible D gene TRBD1, 5 bases. Between the trimmed V and J ends, which lost 5 bases and 3 bases, there was a span of 11 bases. This CDR3 is 13 amino acids long. Germline CDR1 SNHLY, CDR2 FYNNEI. The CDR3 bases are TGTGCCAGCAGTCTTCGACAGAGCTACGAGCAGTACTTC. The encoded protein is CASSLRQSYEQYF.

The V and J genes are TRBV4-3 and TRBJ2-2; D is perhaps TRBD1 (6 bases). The CDR3 extends over 16 amino acids. CDR1 LGHNA and CDR2 YSLEER come from the germline V gene. Trimming removed 4 bases from V and 5 bases from J, with 17 bases in between. The CDR3 region has the DNA TGCGCCAGCAGCCGCGCCAGGGGATTTGAAACCGGGGAGCTGTTTTTT. It is translated as CASSRARGFETGELFF.

This chain uses TRBV10-3 with TRBJ1-1; possibly TRBD1 for D (6 bases). CDR1 is ENHRY, CDR2 SYGVKD, per germline. V was clipped by 3 bases and J by 1 base, with 12 bases between them. This CDR3 has 15 amino acids. The CDR3 reads CAISDITGSNTEAFF. The CDR3 bases are TGTGCCATCAGTGATATTACAGGGTCGAACACTGAAGCTTTCTTT.

This chain connects TRBV7-2 to TRBJ2-7; D is uncertain. Trimming pared 5 bases from V and 7 bases from J, leaving 15 bases between. The germline V gene has CDR1 SGHTA and CDR2 FQGNSA. CDR3 length: 13 residues. The CDR3 DNA follows: TGTGCCAGCAGCCTAAGCCCGGCGAGGGAGCAGTACTTC. Translating it yields CASSLSPAREQYF.

The chain combines TRBV19 with TRBJ2-2, with TRBD1 matching over 8 bases. Germline V gives CDR1 LNHDA, CDR2 SQIVND (reference sequence). The J segment lost 4 bases and the V segment lost 3 bases, leaving 4 bases of the junction unmatched. The CDR3 consists of 15 residues. CDR3 in amino acids: CASSIQGASTGELFF. CDR3 nucleotides: TGTGCCAGTAGTATTCAGGGGGCCTCCACCGGGGAGCTGTTTTTT.

The gene calls are TRBV7-9 and TRBJ2-5; D is unresolved. Germline lookup yields CDR1 SEHNR and CDR2 FQNEAQ (reference sequence). The CDR3 has 12 residues. Trimming took off 1 base at V and 5 bases at J, with 5 bases between the two ends. CDR3 sequence (DNA): TGTGCCAGCAGCTTAGATCAGGAGACCCAGTACTTC. Protein product: CASSLDQETQYF.

This chain uses TRBV15 with TRBJ2-5, with D maybe TRBD2 (5 bases). The end of the DNA fits TRBJ2-7 better, so the J call may be wrong. The CDR3 length is 15 residues. Looked up from germline, CDR1 is LNHNV and CDR2 is YYDKDF (reference sequence). The CDR3, as DNA: TGTGCCACCAGCAGAGATGAGTTGAGGGTGGGCGAGCAGTACTTC. Translating gives CATSRDELRVGEQYF.

The genes are TRBV5-6 and TRBJ1-1, with D perhaps TRBD1 (5 bases). This CDR3 is 13 amino acids long. Germline assignment: CDR1 SGHDT and CDR2 YYEEEE. V lost 1 base, J lost 1 base, and 5 bases lay in between. The CDR3 DNA sequence: TGTGCCAGCAGCTTGAGGGGGAACACTGAAGCTTTCTTT. As protein: CASSLRGNTEAFF.

The V gene is TRBV10-3, the J gene TRBJ2-5; 11 nucleotides agree with TRBD1. The V gene end was trimmed by 10 bases and the J gene end by 0 bases; junction bases not matched to a gene: 7. The germline V gene encodes CDR1 ENHRY and CDR2 SYGVKD. The CDR3 has 15 amino acids. This CDR3 reads CATARDRGNQETQYF. The CDR3 bases are TGTGCCACCGCCAGGGACAGGGGGAACCAAGAGACCCAGTACTTC.

The V and J genes are TRBV19 and TRBJ1-5; 7 bases fit TRBD1. Germline assignment: CDR1 LNHDA and CDR2 SQIVND (reference sequence). There are 14 residues in the CDR3. Trimming took 7 bases from V and 4 from J; bases not matched to a gene: 7. The CDR3 reads CASTGQAGNQPQHF. CDR3 coding DNA: TGTGCCAGTACCGGACAGGCTGGGAATCAGCCCCAGCATTTT.

This sequence joins TRBV2 and TRBJ2-1; 15 bases line up with TRBD2. V lost 8 bases to trimming and J lost 5 bases; unmatched junction nucleotides: 25. Germline assignment: CDR1 SNHLY and CDR2 FYNNEI. This CDR3 spans 22 amino acids. In nucleotides, the CDR3 is TGTGCCAGCGGTTGGACACCTAAAAGTCCGGGACTAGCGGGAGGAGGGGACAATGAGCAGTTCTTC. The encoded protein is CASGWTPKSPGLAGGGDNEQFF. Filled out from reference TRBV2 and TRBJ2-1, the complete variable domain reads EPEVTQTPSHQVTQMGQEVILRCVPISNHLYFYWYRQILGQKVEFLVSFYNNEISEKSEIFDDQFSVERPDGSNFTLKIRSTKLEDSAMYFCASGWTPKSPGLAGGGDNEQFFGPGTRLTVL.

The count of this clone is one. J is TRBJ2-3 and V is TRBV2, with a weak D call TRBD2 (6 bases). The V end lost 5 bases, the J end lost 0 bases, and 27 bases lay between the germline ends. The length of the CDR3 is 20 residues. Germline V gives CDR1 SNHLY, CDR2 FYNNEI. CDR3 coding DNA: TGTGCCAGCAGTAAAAATCGATTGGACTATAAAACAGCTAGCACAGATACGCAGTATTTT. Residues: CASSKNRLDYKTASTDTQYF.